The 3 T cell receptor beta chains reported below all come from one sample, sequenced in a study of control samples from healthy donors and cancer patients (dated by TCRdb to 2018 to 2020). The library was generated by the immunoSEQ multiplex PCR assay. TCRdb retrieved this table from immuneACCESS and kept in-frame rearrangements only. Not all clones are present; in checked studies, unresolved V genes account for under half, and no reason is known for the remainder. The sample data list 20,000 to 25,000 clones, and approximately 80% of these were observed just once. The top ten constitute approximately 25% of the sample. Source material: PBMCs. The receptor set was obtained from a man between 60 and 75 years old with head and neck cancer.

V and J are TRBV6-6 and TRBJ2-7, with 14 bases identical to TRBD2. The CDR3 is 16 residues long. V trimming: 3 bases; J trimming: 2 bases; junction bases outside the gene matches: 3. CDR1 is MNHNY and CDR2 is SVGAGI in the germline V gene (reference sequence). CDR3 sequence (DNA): TGTGCCAGCAGTTATTCGACTAGCGGGAGGGCCTACGAGCAGTACTTC. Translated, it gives CASSYSTSGRAYEQYF.

The CDR3 here is CSASYLTGATEAFF. In DNA form, the CDR3 reads TGCAGTGCTAGTTACCTGACAGGGGCAACTGAAGCTTTCTTT. The V call is TRBV20-1, the J call TRBJ1-1; TRBD1 matches at 8 bases. The CDR3 length is 14 residues. V gave up 3 bases and J gave up 5 bases; unmatched junction bases: 8. In germline, CDR1 is DFQATT, CDR2 SNEGSKA (reference sequence).

CDR3 coding DNA: TGCGCCAGCAGCCATGTCCGGGGAGAGGGCTACACCTTC. Translated: CASSHVRGEGYTF. This chain connects TRBV4-1 to TRBJ1-2; D is uncertain. From germline, CDR1 is MGHRA and CDR2 YSYEKL. V dropped 3 bases and J dropped 8 bases, with 13 bases sitting between them. The CDR3 length is 13 residues.